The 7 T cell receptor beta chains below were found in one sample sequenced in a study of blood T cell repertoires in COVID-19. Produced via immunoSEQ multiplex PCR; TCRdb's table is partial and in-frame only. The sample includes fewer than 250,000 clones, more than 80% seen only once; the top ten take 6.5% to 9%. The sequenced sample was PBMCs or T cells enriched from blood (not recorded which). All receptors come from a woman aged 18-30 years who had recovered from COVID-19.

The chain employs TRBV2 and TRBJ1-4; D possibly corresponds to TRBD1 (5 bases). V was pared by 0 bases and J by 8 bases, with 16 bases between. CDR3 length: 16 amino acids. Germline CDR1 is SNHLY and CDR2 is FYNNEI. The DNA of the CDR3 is TGTGCCAGCAGTGAAGCCAGGGCTCTAGTAGACGAAAAACTGTTTTTT. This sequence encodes CASSEARALVDEKLFF.

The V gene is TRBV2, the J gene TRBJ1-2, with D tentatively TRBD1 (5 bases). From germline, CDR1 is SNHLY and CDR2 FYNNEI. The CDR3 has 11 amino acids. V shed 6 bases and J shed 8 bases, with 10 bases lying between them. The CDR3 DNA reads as TGTGCCAGCAGGGGGCTGACGGGCTACACCTTC. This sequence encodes CASRGLTGYTF.

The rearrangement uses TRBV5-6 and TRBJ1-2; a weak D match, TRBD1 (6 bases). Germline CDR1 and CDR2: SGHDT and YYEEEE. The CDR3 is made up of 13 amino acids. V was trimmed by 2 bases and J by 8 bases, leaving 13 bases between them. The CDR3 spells CASSLLAGGGYTF. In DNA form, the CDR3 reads TGTGCCAGCAGCTTATTAGCGGGGGGCGGCTACACCTTC.

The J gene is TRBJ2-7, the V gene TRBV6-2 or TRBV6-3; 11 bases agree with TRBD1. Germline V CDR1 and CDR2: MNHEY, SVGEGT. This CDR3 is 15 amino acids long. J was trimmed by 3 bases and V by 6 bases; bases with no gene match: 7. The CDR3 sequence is CASSGSGTGGYEQYF. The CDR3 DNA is TGTGCCAGCAGCGGATCCGGGACAGGGGGCTACGAGCAGTACTTC.

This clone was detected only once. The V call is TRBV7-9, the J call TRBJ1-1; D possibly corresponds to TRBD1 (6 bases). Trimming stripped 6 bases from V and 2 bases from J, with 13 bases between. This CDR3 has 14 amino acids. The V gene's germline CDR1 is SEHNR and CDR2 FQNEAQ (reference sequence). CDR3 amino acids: CASSTGFGNTEAFF. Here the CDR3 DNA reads TGTGCCAGCAGTACAGGGTTTGGAAACACTGAAGCTTTCTTT.

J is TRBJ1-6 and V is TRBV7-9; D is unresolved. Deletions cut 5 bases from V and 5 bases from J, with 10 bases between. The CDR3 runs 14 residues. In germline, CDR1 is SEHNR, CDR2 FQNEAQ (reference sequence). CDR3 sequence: CASSPPRDNSPLHF. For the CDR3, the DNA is TGTGCCAGCAGCCCCCCGCGGGATAATTCACCCCTCCACTTT.

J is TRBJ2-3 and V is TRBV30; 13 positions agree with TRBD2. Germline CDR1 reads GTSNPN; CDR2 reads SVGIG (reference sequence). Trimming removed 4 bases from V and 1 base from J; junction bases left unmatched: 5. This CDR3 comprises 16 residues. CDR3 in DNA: TGTGCCTGGACTCAAGGACTAGCGGGGGGCACAGATACGCAGTATTTT. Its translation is CAWTQGLAGGTDTQYF.